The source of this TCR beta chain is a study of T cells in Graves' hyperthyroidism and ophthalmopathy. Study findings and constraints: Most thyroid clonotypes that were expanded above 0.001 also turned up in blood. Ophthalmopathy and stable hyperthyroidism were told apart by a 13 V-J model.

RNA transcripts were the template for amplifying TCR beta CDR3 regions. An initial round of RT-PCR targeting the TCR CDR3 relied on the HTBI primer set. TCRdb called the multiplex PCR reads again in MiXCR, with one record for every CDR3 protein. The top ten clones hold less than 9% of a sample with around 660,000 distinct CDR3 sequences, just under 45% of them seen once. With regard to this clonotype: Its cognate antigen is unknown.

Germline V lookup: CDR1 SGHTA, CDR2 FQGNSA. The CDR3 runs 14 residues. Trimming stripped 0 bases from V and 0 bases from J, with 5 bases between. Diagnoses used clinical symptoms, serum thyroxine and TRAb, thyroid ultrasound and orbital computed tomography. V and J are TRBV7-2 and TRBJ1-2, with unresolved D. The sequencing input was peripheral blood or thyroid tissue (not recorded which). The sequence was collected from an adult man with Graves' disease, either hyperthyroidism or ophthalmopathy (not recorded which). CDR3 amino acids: CASSLAQSNYGYTF. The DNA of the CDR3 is TGTGCCAGCAGCTTAGCACAGTCTAACTATGGCTACACCTTC.